This entry lists 31 T cell receptor beta chains sequenced from one sample in a study of cytomegalovirus exposure and HLA in healthy donors. Use of 60 Vbeta and 13 Jbeta primers characterized the PCR. TCRdb keeps only in-frame clones here, not all; method: immunoSEQ multiplex PCR. The sample lists tens of thousands of clones, around 84% occurring once. Sequences were obtained from PBMCs. The source is a man aged 18 to 29 in good health and CMV-seronegative.

The rearrangement links TRBV29-1 to TRBJ2-7; 13 bases map to TRBD2. V was clipped by 5 bases and J by 3 bases; unmatched bases: 4. The CDR3 extends over 14 amino acids. CDR1 and CDR2 (germline): SQVTM, ANQGSEA. This chain's CDR3 is CSVSGTSGIYEQYF. CDR3 bases: TGCAGCGTTTCTGGGACTAGCGGGATCTACGAGCAGTACTTC.

The chain is built from TRBV7-2 and TRBJ2-1, with unresolved D. V gave up 3 bases and J gave up 0 bases, with 12 bases separating them. This CDR3 contains 16 residues. The germline CDR1 and CDR2 sequences are SGHTA and FQGNSA. The CDR3 protein is CASSLSRTSSYNEQFF. As DNA, the CDR3 is TGTGCCAGCAGCTTGAGCCGAACGAGCTCCTACAATGAGCAGTTCTTC.

V usage is TRBV14 and J usage is TRBJ2-7, with 9 bases identical to TRBD2. Germline CDR1 and CDR2: SGHDN and FVKESK. J gave up 0 bases and V 4 bases, and 4 bases lay outside the gene matches. CDR3 length: 15 amino acids. CDR3 residues: CASSPSGEGSYEQYF. Written as DNA, the CDR3 is TGTGCCAGCAGCCCTAGCGGGGAGGGCTCCTACGAGCAGTACTTC.

The rearrangement uses TRBV27 and TRBJ1-1; D gene unclear. The CDR3 loop spans 13 amino acids. Trimming removed 8 bases at V and 10 bases at J, with 20 bases between. Germline V gene lookup returns CDR1 MNHEY and CDR2 SMNVEV (reference sequence). This CDR3 is CASGISSWGGAFF. In DNA, the CDR3 is TGTGCCAGCGGGATCTCGTCCTGGGGAGGAGCTTTCTTT.

The J gene is TRBJ2-3, the V gene TRBV6-6; 9 positions agree with TRBD1. V shed 10 bases and J 2 bases; nucleotides not matched to a gene: 7. CDR3 size: 14 residues. Germline V gives CDR1 MNHNY, CDR2 SVGAGI (reference sequence). The CDR3 protein is CATGTGIITDTQYF. The CDR3 DNA is TGTGCCACCGGGACAGGGATAATCACAGATACGCAGTATTTT.

This clone has a single count. The gene calls are TRBV7-8 and TRBJ2-3; the match to TRBD2 covers 7 bases. The CDR3 is 14 residues long. J was trimmed by 6 bases and V by 7 bases; bases with no gene match: 10. The germline gives CDR1 SGHVS, CDR2 FQNEAQ. The CDR3 sequence: CASTNYGEGDTQYF. The CDR3 region has the DNA TGTGCCAGCACCAACTACGGGGAGGGTGATACGCAGTATTTT. The whole variable domain, remainder taken from reference TRBV7-8 and TRBJ2-3, is GAGVSQSPRYKVAKRGQDVALRCDPISGHVSLFWYQQALGQGPEFLTYFQNEAQLDKSGLPSDRFFAERPEGSVSTLKIQRTQQEDSAVYLCASTNYGEGDTQYFGPGTRLTVL.

The CDR3 DNA follows: TGTGCCAGCAGCCCCTGGGGGACAGGCACAGATACGCAGTATTTT. Encoded protein: CASSPWGTGTDTQYF. The V and J genes are TRBV9 and TRBJ2-3, with 7 positions matching TRBD1. Germline V gene lookup returns CDR1 SGDLS and CDR2 YYNGEE. This CDR3 is 15 amino acids long. The ends lost 4 bases at V and 1 base at J; junction bases unmatched: 6.

The V call is TRBV30, the J call TRBJ2-2; TRBD1 agrees at 12 bases. Germline values: CDR1 GTSNPN, CDR2 SVGIG (reference sequence). CDR3 length: 16 amino acids. The ends lost 0 bases at V and 7 bases at J; junction bases unmatched: 6. This chain's CDR3 is CAWSVGTGGAFGELFF. The DNA of the CDR3 is TGTGCCTGGAGTGTAGGGACAGGGGGCGCGTTCGGGGAGCTGTTTTTT.

The chain combines TRBV29-1 with TRBJ1-1; 10 positions match TRBD1. The CDR3 totals 14 residues. V lost 3 bases, J lost 1 base, and 2 bases stayed unmatched. The germline CDR1 and CDR2 sequences are SQVTM and ANQGSEA. CDR3 sequence: CSVERTGGNTEAFF. CDR3 nucleotides: TGCAGCGTTGAGAGGACAGGGGGGAACACTGAAGCTTTCTTT.

The rearrangement joins TRBV9 to TRBJ2-2; 9 nucleotides line up with TRBD2. V shed 0 bases and J 6 bases; nucleotides not matched to a gene: 6. The germline CDR1 and CDR2 sequences are SGDLS and YYNGEE. The CDR3 totals 16 residues. The DNA for the CDR3 is TGTGCCAGCAGCGTAGCGGCGGGAGGGCGGGCCGGGGAGCTGTTTTTT. This gives the protein CASSVAAGGRAGELFF.

This rearrangement joins TRBV25-1 to TRBJ2-7, with 9 bases fitting TRBD1. Germline CDR1 and CDR2: MGHDK and SYGVNS. The CDR3 is 14 residues long. With 5 bases clipped from V and 7 bases from J, the junction kept 9 bases outside the gene matches. DNA for the CDR3: TGTGCCAGCAGTTCGGGACAGGGCCTCTTTGAGCAGTACTTC. The encoded protein is CASSSGQGLFEQYF.

The chain combines TRBV25-1 with TRBJ2-1; 10 bases are a match to TRBD2. With 4 bases clipped from V and 9 bases from J, the junction kept 6 bases outside the gene matches. The CDR3 has 14 residues. Germline lookup yields CDR1 MGHDK and CDR2 SYGVNS. CDR3 in amino acids: CASSGTSGFREQFF. In DNA form, the CDR3 reads TGTGCCAGCAGTGGGACTAGCGGCTTTCGTGAGCAGTTCTTC.

The rearrangement uses TRBV27 and TRBJ2-2; the D gene is possibly TRBD1 (5 bases). V lost 6 bases and J lost 1, with 24 bases in between. Germline-derived CDR1 and CDR2 are MNHEY and SMNVEV (reference sequence). This CDR3 comprises 19 residues. The CDR3: CASSPPPPNRLLNTGELFF. DNA for the CDR3: TGTGCCAGCAGCCCCCCTCCCCCAAACAGGCTATTGAACACCGGGGAGCTGTTTTTT.

The rearrangement uses TRBV2 and TRBJ1-4; D is unclear. The V end was cut by 6 bases, the J end by 3 bases, with 14 bases between. This CDR3 spans 15 amino acids. Per germline, CDR1 SNHLY and CDR2 FYNNEI. The DNA of the CDR3 is TGTGCCAGCAGCCAGAACGGTCGGGCTAATGAAAAACTGTTTTTT. Translated: CASSQNGRANEKLFF.

V usage is TRBV5-8 and J usage is TRBJ1-5; 9 bases match TRBD1. The trim removed 3 bases at V and 5 bases at J, leaving 6 bases unmatched. The germline V gene has CDR1 SGHTS and CDR2 YDEGEE. The CDR3 spans 15 residues. The CDR3 nucleotides are TGTGCCAGCAGCTGGAACGGACAGGGGTATCAGCCCCAGCATTTT. It specifies CASSWNGQGYQPQHF.

The chain recombines TRBV5-1 with TRBJ2-2, with a tentative D call TRBD2 (5 bases). The V end was cut by 2 bases, the J end by 2 bases, with 10 bases between. The CDR3 covers 15 residues. Germline V gives CDR1 SGHRS, CDR2 YFSETQ. The CDR3 here is CASSFRGVNTGELFF. CDR3 nucleotide sequence: TGCGCCAGCAGCTTTCGGGGAGTTAACACCGGGGAGCTGTTTTTT.

V and J are TRBV5-1 and TRBJ2-6; 7 bases map to TRBD2. V lost 0 bases, J lost 0 bases, and 6 bases stayed unmatched. This CDR3 is 18 amino acids long. Germline V CDR1 and CDR2: SGHRS, YFSETQ. CDR3 residues: CASSLVLAVSSGANVLTF. The CDR3 region has the DNA TGCGCCAGCAGCTTGGTCCTAGCGGTTAGCTCTGGGGCCAACGTCCTGACTTTC.

The chain employs TRBV6-4 and TRBJ2-1; the match to TRBD2 covers 16 bases. The CDR3 is 16 residues long. Germline lookup yields CDR1 MRHNA and CDR2 SNTAGT. V lost 4 bases to trimming and J lost 8 bases; unmatched junction nucleotides: 5. The CDR3 spells CASSAGLAGGPDEQFF. The CDR3 DNA sequence: TGTGCCAGCAGTGCGGGACTAGCGGGAGGGCCAGATGAGCAGTTCTTC.

This rearrangement joins TRBV19 to TRBJ2-1, with TRBD2 matching 10 bases. In germline, CDR1 is LNHDA, CDR2 SQIVND (reference sequence). The CDR3 is 14 residues long. The ends lost 6 bases at V and 10 bases at J; junction bases unmatched: 9. This CDR3 is CASRLTGTSDEQFF. The CDR3 bases are TGTGCCAGTAGGCTTACCGGGACTAGCGACGAGCAGTTCTTC.

V gene TRBV10-3 combines with J gene TRBJ1-5; 8 bases fit TRBD1. Germline loops: CDR1 ENHRY, CDR2 SYGVKD. CDR3 length: 13 residues. Germline trimming cut 10 bases from V and 1 base from J; bases unmatched to any gene: 3. The CDR3 loop is CATGQVSNQPQHF. The CDR3 coding sequence is TGTGCCACGGGACAGGTGAGCAATCAGCCCCAGCATTTT.

The genes are TRBV29-1 and TRBJ2-1; 8 bases are a match to TRBD2. The V segment lost 8 bases and the J segment 9 bases; nucleotides outside the gene matches: 9. The CDR3 extends over 12 amino acids. Germline V gene data show CDR1 as SQVTM and CDR2 as ANQGSEA. The CDR3 loop is CSTLPRGGEQFF. CDR3 DNA sequence: TGCAGCACTCTTCCCCGGGGGGGTGAGCAGTTCTTC.

The V call is TRBV9, the J call TRBJ2-5, with TRBD1 matching over 8 bases. This CDR3 spans 16 amino acids. Germline CDR1 and CDR2: SGDLS and YYNGEE. The ends lost 3 bases at V and 6 bases at J; junction bases unmatched: 13. The DNA of the CDR3 is TGTGCCAGCAGCGCGACCGGGACAGGCTACCTGAAGACCCAGTACTTC. Residues: CASSATGTGYLKTQYF.

This chain connects TRBV6-5 to TRBJ2-2; unclear D gene. The V and J ends lost 0 bases and 2 bases respectively, with 10 bases between them. Germline CDR1 MNHEY, CDR2 SVGAGI. There are 16 residues in the CDR3. The CDR3 DNA reads TGTGCCAGCAGTTACTCGATTCTACTCAACACCGGGGAGCTGTTTTTT. Translated: CASSYSILLNTGELFF.

V usage is TRBV25-1 and J usage is TRBJ2-7, with 9 bases identical to TRBD2. The CDR3 is 14 amino acids. V dropped 7 bases and J dropped 6; count of bases not matched to a gene: 10. Germline V gene lookup returns CDR1 MGHDK and CDR2 SYGVNS. The CDR3 DNA reads TGTGCCAGCATACCTCCTGGCGGGAGGGCCGAGCAGTACTTC. Its translation is CASIPPGGRAEQYF.

The rearrangement links TRBV7-9 to TRBJ1-2; 9 positions agree with TRBD1. With V trimmed by 5 bases and J by 6 bases, 7 bases remained unmatched. The CDR3 loop spans 14 amino acids. Germline V CDR1 and CDR2: SEHNR, FQNEAQ (reference sequence). The CDR3 nucleotides read TGTGCCAGCAGCGCGGGACAGGGTTATAATGGCTACACCTTC. Encoded protein: CASSAGQGYNGYTF. Based on the CDR3 plus reference TRBV7-9 and TRBJ1-2, the full variable domain is DTGVSQNPRHKITKRGQNVTFRCDPISEHNRLYWYRQTLGQGPEFLTYFQNEAQLEKSRLLSDRFSAERPKGSFSTLEIQRTEQGDSAMYLCASSAGQGYNGYTFGSGTRLTVV.

The gene calls are TRBV9 and TRBJ1-1; possible D gene TRBD1, 6 bases. The V gene's germline CDR1 is SGDLS and CDR2 YYNGEE. The CDR3 sequence is 14 residues long. V shed 2 bases and J shed 4 bases, with 12 bases lying between them. The CDR3 region is CASSVKGDGTEAFF. CDR3 coding DNA: TGTGCCAGCAGCGTGAAGGGGGATGGCACTGAAGCTTTCTTT.

V gene TRBV4-1 combines with J gene TRBJ2-1, with 9 bases lining up with TRBD2. Looked up from germline, CDR1 is MGHRA and CDR2 is YSYEKL. V lost 2 bases and J lost 5; bases outside the gene matches: 10. The CDR3 loop spans 17 amino acids. The CDR3 DNA is TGCGCCAGCAGCCAACCTAAAGCGGGAGGCCCGAACAATGAGCAGTTCTTC. Protein sequence: CASSQPKAGGPNNEQFF.

V usage is TRBV5-1 and J usage is TRBJ2-5; D is perhaps TRBD2 (5 bases). Germline V gives CDR1 SGHRS, CDR2 YFSETQ. The CDR3 is 14 amino acids. The V end was cut by 4 bases, the J end by 2 bases, with 12 bases between. The CDR3 DNA reads as TGCGCCAGCAGCCAAGGGAGCCATCAAGAGACCCAGTACTTC. Residues: CASSQGSHQETQYF.

The chain carries TRBV7-9 and TRBJ1-1, with D possibly being TRBD1 (6 bases). This CDR3 region has 13 residues. Per germline, CDR1 SEHNR and CDR2 FQNEAQ (reference sequence). V was trimmed by 3 bases and J by 3 bases, leaving 8 bases between them. CDR3 sequence (DNA): TGTGCCAGCAGCTTTTACAGGGACACTGAAGCTTTCTTT. Encoded protein: CASSFYRDTEAFF. The variable domain in full, completed from reference TRBV7-9 and TRBJ1-1, reads DTGVSQNPRHKITKRGQNVTFRCDPISEHNRLYWYRQTLGQGPEFLTYFQNEAQLEKSRLLSDRFSAERPKGSFSTLEIQRTEQGDSAMYLCASSFYRDTEAFFGQGTRLTVV.

This clone was seen a single time. V usage is TRBV10-3 and J usage is TRBJ1-2; TRBD1 is a possible D gene (6 bases). CDR1 is ENHRY and CDR2 is SYGVKD in the germline V gene. Between the trimmed V and J ends, which lost 7 bases and 1 base, there was a span of 16 bases. This CDR3 is built from 15 residues. The DNA of the CDR3 is TGTGCCATCAACCAATACCAGGACAGTAACTATGGCTACACCTTC. Translating it yields CAINQYQDSNYGYTF.

V is TRBV4-1 and J is TRBJ2-7, with D possibly matching TRBD1 (5 bases). The CDR3 runs to 12 residues. The V gene lost 5 bases and the J gene lost 2 bases, with 7 bases spanning the gap. Per the germline V gene, CDR1 is MGHRA and CDR2 is YSYEKL. The CDR3 DNA follows: TGCGCCAGCAGCGGGGCTACCTACGAGCAGTACTTC. Its translation is CASSGATYEQYF.